These T cell receptor beta chains were read from a single sample in a study of blood T cells in healthy people across ages. TCRdb used MiXCR to reprocess the 5' RACE reads, holding one entry per CDR3 protein. The table records over a million distinct CDR3 sequences, around 59% of them present only once. Sequenced material: blood. The origin of the receptors is a man aged 18 to 29 in good health. The CDR3 runs from the conserved cysteine through the conserved F or W.

v_gene	j_gene	CDR3aa
TRBV11-1	TRBJ1-6	CASSSTGTENSPLHF
TRBV6-1	TRBJ2-7	CASSAVNGDRGPNEQYF
TRBV7-8	TRBJ2-4	CARSLAPGNIQYF
TRBV4-1	TRBJ2-5	CASSQDAASGSDKQYF
TRBV11-2	TRBJ2-3	CASRRPGGTDTQYF
TRBV7-6	TRBJ1-5	CASSETTGYGNQPQHF
TRBV7-8	TRBJ2-3	CASSLVQGASDTQYF
TRBV28	TRBJ1-4	CANLRGFARVREKLFF
TRBV27	TRBJ1-1	CASSYYRDTEAFF
TRBV5-6	TRBJ2-3	CASSLRRFTDTQYF
TRBV5-4	TRBJ2-5	CASGDEEETQYF
TRBV12-3/TRBV12-4	TRBJ2-1	CASSLTSVYNEQFF
TRBV18	TRBJ2-1	CASSLTSAYSYNEQFF
TRBV6-6	TRBJ2-1	CASSYPRGDEQFF
TRBV29-1	TRBJ2-3	CSVPRGSALSKSADTQYF
TRBV20-1	TRBJ2-7	CSANAQTPQKRGYEQYF
TRBV4-3	TRBJ1-4	CASSYNNLRGYNEKLFF
TRBV6-5	TRBJ2-5	CASSYKARETQYF
TRBV7-8	TRBJ2-2	CASSSSGGGRDTGELFF
TRBV5-6	TRBJ2-2	CASRLQGWTGELFF
TRBV4-1	TRBJ1-5	CASSQDSWTQSNQPQHF
TRBV6-5	TRBJ2-1	CASTTPGNEQFF
TRBV10-2	NA	CASIQGRSYNEQYF
TRBV6-7	TRBJ1-6	CASSVGNRISPLHF
TRBV2	TRBJ1-2	CASSELGSYGYTF
TRBV3-1	TRBJ1-5	CASSQGLASNQPQHF
TRBV12-3/TRBV12-4	TRBJ1-1	CASSFDSALMNTEAFF
TRBV27	TRBJ2-3	CASSFSLTGTDTQYF
TRBV2	TRBJ2-4	CASTFSRRDGENIQYF
TRBV5-6	TRBJ2-7	CASSLRDSWSYEQYF